Listed here are 23 T cell receptor beta chains from one sample, sequenced in a study of blood T cell repertoires in COVID-19 (dated by TCRdb to between 2020 and 2021). Libraries were built with the immunoSEQ multiplex PCR assay. The source is immuneACCESS, and TCRdb retained only in-frame sequences with V and J called. Part of the clones is not carried over; for the studies checked, unresolved V genes explain less than half of this, and the remainder is unexplained. Across this sample there are about 300,000 clones, with approximately 83% seen only once. 13% of the sample is taken by the ten largest. The sample comprised peripheral blood. These TCRs come from a human donor in a cohort sampled during active COVID-19.

This sequence joins TRBV6-1 and TRBJ2-5; 8 bases line up with TRBD2. CDR1 and CDR2 from the germline V gene are MNHNS and SASEGT. J was trimmed by 5 bases and V by 0 bases; bases with no gene match: 8. This CDR3 region has 16 residues. Here the CDR3 DNA reads TGTGCCAGCAGTGAAGCTGCGGGAGGAGTCGAGGAGACCCAGTACTTC. Translation: CASSEAAGGVEETQYF.

This clone was counted a single time. This chain connects TRBV3-1 (or the pseudogene TRBV3-2) to TRBJ2-3, with 7 bases identical to TRBD2. The germline V gene encodes CDR1 LGHDT and CDR2 YNNKEL (reference sequence). J lost 4 bases, V lost 7 bases, and 11 bases had no gene match. CDR3 length: 15 amino acids. The CDR3 nucleotides read TGTGCCAGCAATCTTGGGGGGGGAAGCGCAGATACGCAGTATTTT. Translated: CASNLGGGSADTQYF.

This clone was seen just once. This CDR3 is CASRTNGGSYEQYF. DNA of the CDR3: TGTGCCAGCAGAACAAACGGGGGCTCCTACGAGCAGTACTTC. This rearrangement joins TRBV27 to TRBJ2-7; D is possibly TRBD2 (6 bases). The CDR3 sequence is 14 residues long. Germline CDR1 and CDR2: MNHEY and SMNVEV (reference sequence). Deletions cut 6 bases from V and 0 bases from J, with 12 bases between.

J is TRBJ1-5 and V is TRBV18; D is undetermined. CDR3 length: 13 residues. Looked up from germline, CDR1 is KGHSH and CDR2 is LQKENI. The germline V and J ends were trimmed by 3 bases and 4 bases, with 7 bases remaining between them. CDR3 coding DNA: TGTGCCAGCTCACCCCCCGGGAATCAGCCCCAGCATTTT. It translates to CASSPPGNQPQHF. Filled out from reference TRBV18 and TRBJ1-5, the complete variable domain reads NAGVMQNPRHLVRRRGQEARLRCSPMKGHSHVYWYRQLPEEGLKFMVYLQKENIIDESGMPKERFSAEFPKEGPSILRIQQVVRGDSAAYFCASSPPGNQPQHFGDGTRLSIL.

The chain recombines TRBV6-5 with TRBJ2-1; 10 positions agree with TRBD2. The CDR3 runs 14 residues. The trim removed 7 bases at V and 7 bases at J, leaving 7 bases unmatched. Germline V gene lookup returns CDR1 MNHEY and CDR2 SVGAGI. The CDR3 sequence is CASTLAGETNEQFF. The CDR3 DNA is TGTGCCAGCACCCTAGCGGGAGAAACAAATGAGCAGTTCTTC.

The rearrangement links TRBV7-2 to TRBJ2-7, with TRBD1 as a possible D gene (5 bases). Between the trimmed V and J ends, which lost 1 base and 8 bases, there was a span of 9 bases. From germline, CDR1 is SGHTA and CDR2 FQGNSA. The CDR3 runs to 12 residues. The CDR3 DNA sequence: TGTGCCAGCAGCTTAGGGCAGGGCAAGCAGTACTTC. It yields the protein CASSLGQGKQYF.

The CDR3 DNA is TGTGCCAGCAGCTTCAGACTAGCGGGAGCCTACGAGCAGTACTTC. Protein: CASSFRLAGAYEQYF. This chain uses TRBV7-8 with TRBJ2-7; TRBD2 matches at 12 bases. The CDR3 is 15 amino acids. V gave up 3 bases and J gave up 2 bases; unmatched junction bases: 2. Germline V gene sequence: CDR1 SGHVS, CDR2 FQNEAQ.

The chain has TRBV29-1 and TRBJ2-7; TRBD2 might be the D (6 bases). This CDR3 comprises 14 residues. In germline, CDR1 is SQVTM, CDR2 ANQGSEA. The V end lost 1 base, the J end lost 7 bases, and 17 bases lay between the germline ends. CDR3 in DNA: TGCAGCGTTGAAGTTTCCTGGCTGGGGGGAGAGCAGTACTTC. Protein: CSVEVSWLGGEQYF.

This clone appeared a few times. The CDR3 here is CASSGTGGNIQYF. In DNA, the CDR3 is TGTGCCAGCAGTGGGACAGGAGGGAACATTCAGTACTTC. This chain joins TRBV2 and TRBJ2-4; D is possibly TRBD1 (7 bases). The germline V gene encodes CDR1 SNHLY and CDR2 FYNNEI. CDR3 length equals 13 residues. V was clipped by 4 bases and J by 7 bases, with 11 bases between them. Drawing the rest from reference TRBV2 and TRBJ2-4, the complete variable domain is EPEVTQTPSHQVTQMGQEVILRCVPISNHLYFYWYRQILGQKVEFLVSFYNNEISEKSEIFDDQFSVERPDGSNFTLKIRSTKLEDSAMYFCASSGTGGNIQYFGAGTRLSVL.

The chain couples TRBV5-1 to TRBJ2-7; TRBD1 agrees at 7 bases. The germline V gene has CDR1 SGHRS and CDR2 YFSETQ. This CDR3 contains 14 residues. Trimming removed 7 bases from V and 3 bases from J; junction bases left unmatched: 10. CDR3 bases: TGCGCCAGCGGACCGGACAGGTCAATCTACGAGCAGTACTTC. It specifies CASGPDRSIYEQYF.

V and J are TRBV3-1 (or the pseudogene TRBV3-2) and TRBJ2-2, with 10 bases matching TRBD2. Per the germline V gene, CDR1 is LGHDT and CDR2 is YNNKEL (reference sequence). The V gene end was trimmed by 6 bases and the J gene end by 7 bases; junction bases not matched to a gene: 8. The CDR3 sequence is 15 residues long. The CDR3 nucleotides are TGTGCCAGCAGTATACTAGCGGGGCGCGGCGGGGAGCTGTTTTTT. Protein product: CASSILAGRGGELFF.

The chain joins TRBV6-5 to TRBJ2-5; 12 bases are a match to TRBD2. This CDR3 comprises 15 residues. The ends lost 10 bases at V and 7 bases at J; junction bases unmatched: 13. Germline CDR1 is MNHEY and CDR2 is SVGAGI. CDR3 loop: CATLTPTSGRGTQYF. In nucleotides, the CDR3 is TGTGCCACCCTCACTCCGACTAGCGGGAGAGGGACCCAGTACTTC.

The chain uses TRBV5-6 and TRBJ1-5; D may be TRBD1 (5 bases). CDR3 size: 14 residues. Germline CDR1 reads SGHDT; CDR2 reads YYEEEE. The V end was cut by 1 base, the J end by 5 bases, with 10 bases between. Here the CDR3 reads CASSLTGKHQPQHF. The CDR3 DNA reads as TGTGCCAGCAGCTTGACAGGAAAACATCAGCCCCAGCATTTT.

This clone was seen a single time. This sequence joins TRBV2 and TRBJ1-5, with no clear D. Germline lookup yields CDR1 SNHLY and CDR2 FYNNEI. This CDR3 comprises 14 residues. V dropped 6 bases and J dropped 0 bases, with 9 bases sitting between them. CDR3: CASRRGFSNQPQHF. The CDR3 coding sequence is TGTGCCAGCAGAAGAGGATTTAGCAATCAGCCCCAGCATTTT. The full variable domain, rest sourced from reference TRBV2 and TRBJ1-5, is EPEVTQTPSHQVTQMGQEVILRCVPISNHLYFYWYRQILGQKVEFLVSFYNNEISEKSEIFDDQFSVERPDGSNFTLKIRSTKLEDSAMYFCASRRGFSNQPQHFGDGTRLSIL.

The chain couples TRBV7-9 to TRBJ2-6; D is possibly TRBD2 (5 bases). The germline gives CDR1 SEHNR, CDR2 FQNEAQ (reference sequence). The CDR3 runs 17 residues. Trimming left V 5 bases short and J 0 bases short, with 14 bases between. The CDR3 region is CASSAARALSGANVLTF. The DNA for the CDR3 is TGTGCCAGCAGCGCTGCGCGGGCACTCTCTGGGGCCAACGTCCTGACTTTC.

The chain joins TRBV4-1 to TRBJ1-4; tentatively, D is TRBD1 (6 bases). The germline V and J ends were trimmed by 0 bases and 16 bases, with 18 bases remaining between them. CDR1 MGHRA and CDR2 YSYEKL come from the germline V gene. The CDR3 is made up of 14 amino acids. CDR3 DNA sequence: TGCGCCAGCAGCCAAGATTATGAAGGGACATACCGGTTTTTT. This sequence encodes CASSQDYEGTYRFF.

In DNA, the CDR3 is TGTGCCAGCAACAGGGGGGGATCTGGAAACACCATATATTTT. As protein: CASNRGGSGNTIYF. The rearrangement joins TRBV28 to TRBJ1-3; 8 positions agree with TRBD1. Germline CDR1 reads MDHEN; CDR2 reads SYDVKM. CDR3 length equals 14 residues. Trimming removed 7 bases from V and 1 base from J; junction bases left unmatched: 3.

This clone was counted between two and nine times. The chain combines TRBV28 with TRBJ2-6; D is unresolved. CDR3 size: 14 residues. Germline CDR1 reads MDHEN; CDR2 reads SYDVKM. Trimming stripped 5 bases from V and 4 bases from J, with 9 bases between. The CDR3 loop reads CASSVSRGANVLTF. The CDR3 bases are TGTGCCAGCAGTGTTTCCAGAGGGGCCAACGTCCTGACTTTC.

This chain connects TRBV28 to TRBJ1-3, with 9 nucleotides matching TRBD1. CDR1 is MDHEN, CDR2 SYDVKM, per germline. J was trimmed by 3 bases and V by 9 bases; bases with no gene match: 9. The CDR3 is 15 residues long. CDR3 in DNA: TGTGCCAGTATAACAGGGGGCGCTCGTGGAAACACCATATATTTT. It yields the protein CASITGGARGNTIYF. The whole variable domain, remainder taken from reference TRBV28 and TRBJ1-3, is DVKVTQSSRYLVKRTGEKVFLECVQDMDHENMFWYRQDPGLGLRLIYFSYDVKMKEKGDIPEGYSVSREKKERFSLILESASTNQTSMYLCASITGGARGNTIYFGEGSWLTVV.

The V call is TRBV5-1, the J call TRBJ2-5; 10 nucleotides agree with TRBD1. Germline V gene lookup returns CDR1 SGHRS and CDR2 YFSETQ. Trimming removed 4 bases from V and 5 bases from J; junction bases left unmatched: 8. This CDR3 spans 15 amino acids. This CDR3 reads CASSQGTGVLETQYF. The DNA of the CDR3 is TGCGCCAGCAGCCAAGGGACAGGGGTTTTGGAGACCCAGTACTTC.

The V call is TRBV11-2, the J call TRBJ2-7; 14 bases match TRBD2. This CDR3 has 15 residues. CDR1 is SGHAT, CDR2 FQNNGV, per germline. With V trimmed by 5 bases and J by 7 bases, 7 bases remained unmatched. The CDR3 here is CASSPGLAGGGEQYF. The CDR3 coding sequence is TGTGCCAGCAGCCCCGGACTAGCGGGAGGCGGTGAGCAGTACTTC.

This clone was found once. This chain uses TRBV6-6 with TRBJ1-5; possibly TRBD1 for D (6 bases). This CDR3 has 13 amino acids. Germline loops: CDR1 MNHNY, CDR2 SVGAGI (reference sequence). Trimming removed 8 bases at V and 3 bases at J, with 11 bases between. CDR3 bases: TGTGCCAGCTTGAACAGGGCCAATCAGCCCCAGCATTTT. It yields the protein CASLNRANQPQHF.

The chain couples TRBV6-5 to TRBJ2-2; 7 nucleotides agree with TRBD2. V gave up 0 bases and J gave up 3 bases; unmatched junction bases: 1. Germline-derived CDR1 and CDR2 are MNHEY and SVGAGI. The CDR3 has 15 amino acids. The CDR3 reads CASSYSGGYTGELFF. CDR3 coding DNA: TGTGCCAGCAGTTACTCCGGGGGGTACACCGGGGAGCTGTTTTTT.